The entry that follows covers one TCR beta chain sequence. Thyroid surgery was preceded by no treatment in any patient. Trimming removed 4 bases at V and 4 bases at J, with 11 bases between. Per the germline V gene, CDR1 is LGHDT and CDR2 is YNNKEL (reference sequence). This CDR3 is 13 amino acids long. TCRdb recomputed clones from the PCR reads via MiXCR. The profile shows about 10,000 clones, approximately 12% of them singletons. The data derive from a study of metastatic and nonmetastatic thyroid tumors. The chain employs TRBV3-1 and TRBJ2-7; D may be TRBD2 (6 bases). Sequencing was carried out using blood. The receptor's source is a female donor with papillary thyroid cancer or a benign thyroid nodule (not recorded which). Some clones in this sample may be carry-over from other donors' samples. The CDR3 reads CASSRGAGYEQYF. In DNA, the CDR3 is TGTGCCAGCAGCCGCGGGGCAGGGTACGAGCAGTACTTC.